This TCR beta chain appears in the sequencing data of a study of blood T cell repertoires in COVID-19. In this sample, this clone turned up a few times. In the original analysis: Estimated nucleated cell counts came from reference gene primer amplification. The repertoire was sequenced with immunoSEQ multiplex PCR; TCRdb's copy has only in-frame clones and lacks some. V and J calls plus clone size are reproduced from that table; the DNA served to infer D and trimming. The data show 200,000 to 300,000 clones, about 70% seen once. This CDR3 spans 18 amino acids. J lost 5 bases, V lost 5 bases, and 18 bases had no gene match. Germline V gene lookup returns CDR1 SEHNR and CDR2 FQNEAQ (reference sequence).

This sequence was found in a woman over 75 with acute or convalescent COVID-19. Sequenced: peripheral blood. The chain employs TRBV7-9 and TRBJ1-2; 9 positions match TRBD1. Here the CDR3 DNA reads TGTGCCAGCAGCCCACTAGGAAACAGGGGGCAAAACCCTTATGGCTACACCTTC. This gives the protein CASSPLGNRGQNPYGYTF.